The clone carrying this TCR beta chain has more than one count but fewer than ten. What it binds is unknown. The data stem from a study of cytomegalovirus exposure and HLA in healthy donors. Whole-study results and caveats: Reports showed the classifier diagnosing cytomegalovirus status with high specificity and sensitivity. Researchers had no immune exposure information except CMV serostatus available.

Trimming cost V 3 bases and J 1 base, with 3 bases left between them. The germline V gene encodes CDR1 GTSNPN and CDR2 SVGIG (reference sequence). CDR3 length: 11 amino acids. PCR involved 60 Vbeta and 13 Jbeta primers. The repertoire was sequenced with immunoSEQ multiplex PCR; TCRdb's copy has only in-frame clones and lacks some. Of some 150,000 clones listed, roughly 70% were seen once; the top ten hold approximately 3%. The rearrangement uses TRBV30 and TRBJ1-1; the D is unclear. Material for sequencing was PBMCs. This clonotype was obtained from a woman aged 30 to 39 in good health and CMV-seronegative. CDR3 amino acids: CAWRRNTEAFF. CDR3 coding DNA: TGTGCCTGGAGGAGGAACACTGAAGCTTTCTTT.